This T cell receptor (beta chain) stems from a study of response to subunit inactivated influenza vaccine (dated by TCRdb to the late 2010s). Describing the broader study: Deep quantitative T cell receptor repertoire profiling was used in the study to track responses to a trivalent subunit inactivated influenza vaccine.

Library method: RT-PCR. Sequencer: Illumina HiSeq 2500. TCRdb reworked the public reads: Q25 trimming with fastp, MiXCR clone assembly, productive beta chains retained. For every CDR3 protein sequence, its rows merge into one entry that carries the most common genes and DNA. The sample includes about 520,000 distinct CDR3 sequences, with 25% observed a single time. Approximately 2% of the sample comes from the top ten. Beyond this particular receptor, the publication reports: The authors suggested that each seasonal influenza vaccination may recruit only a limited number of new T cells.

This clonotype turned up a few times. Which antigen it targets is not known. Base qualities were left out, and no much larger clone turns up one base away. The V end gives up 4 bases and the J end 5 bases, leaving 10 bases in the junction not matched to a gene. Via the germline V gene, CDR1 is SGHAT and CDR2 FQNNGV. The CDR3 sequence holds 16 residues, the cysteine and phenylalanine included. Left in the record is the CDR3 DNA by itself, 48 bases read in frame from the first base. The chain is encoded by TRBV11-2 joined to TRBJ2-5; TRBD2 aligns with 10 central bases. This clonotype was sampled from a man in his forties or fifties who received an inactivated influenza vaccine. Donor details come from another sample of the same person, matched by shared clones. Here the sequenced sample was CD4+ T cells sorted from PBMCs, taken roughly 5 days after vaccination. The CDR3 reads CASSYGLAEGEETQYF. The nucleotide sequence reads TGTGCCAGCAGCTACGGACTAGCGGAGGGGGAGGAGACCCAGTACTTC.